A selection of T cell receptor beta chains follows, all from one sample in a study. TCRdb analysed the 5' RACE reads with MiXCR anew, one entry per CDR3 protein. The data contain 50,000 to 80,000 distinct CDR3 sequences, 20% to 25% of them singletons. Sequencing was carried out using memory CD4+ T cells sorted from a lymph node. The receptor source for this set is a female donor with breast cancer. CDR3s include the opening cysteine and the closing phenylalanine or tryptophan. A D gene is named only where the DNA matches it firmly. Some rows have no size entry. The others give once, few or many, or a class for an expanded clone.

v_gene	j_gene	abundance	d_gene	CDR3aa	CDR3nt
TRBV5-1	TRBJ2-3	-	TRBD1	CASSLDTGGTDTRYF	TGCGCCAGCAGCTTGGATACAGGGGGCACAGATACGCGGTATTTT
TRBV5-1	TRBJ2-5	-	-	CASSFETEGETQYF	TGCGCCAGCAGCTTCGAGACAGAGGGGGAGACCCAGTACTTC
TRBV6-1	TRBJ1-6	few	-	CASSEAYRDSPLHF	TGTGCCAGCAGTGAAGCGTACAGGGATTCACCCCTCCACTTT
TRBV6-5	TRBJ2-7	few	-	CASRQTIYEQYF	TGTGCCAGCCGACAGACGATCTACGAGCAGTACTTC
TRBV7-9	TRBJ1-1	-	-	CASRRGGTEAFF	TGTGCCAGCCGGCGAGGAGGGACTGAAGCTTTCTTT
TRBV7-3	TRBJ2-1	many	TRBD2	CASSPTSGSNEQFF	TGTGCCAGCAGTCCGACTAGCGGCTCAAATGAGCAGTTCTTC
TRBV24-1	TRBJ2-3	-	-	CATSDTSGSTDTQYF	TGTGCCACCAGTGATACGAGCGGGAGCACAGATACGCAGTATTTT
TRBV7-2	TRBJ2-5	few	-	CASTRDSGSGETQYF	TGTGCCAGCACCCGCGATTCAGGGTCGGGAGAGACCCAGTACTTC
TRBV29-1	TRBJ1-2	few	TRBD1	CSVYRDRGYGYTF	TGCAGCGTTTACCGGGACAGGGGGTATGGCTACACCTTC
TRBV20-1	TRBJ1-5	few	-	CSARGWGDPQPQHF	TGCAGTGCTAGAGGGTGGGGGGATCCTCAGCCCCAGCATTTT
TRBV12-3/TRBV12-4	TRBJ2-1	many	TRBD2	CASRTSGRPNNEQFF	TGTGCCAGCAGGACTAGCGGGAGACCCAACAATGAGCAGTTCTTC
TRBV28	TRBJ2-5	few	TRBD2	CASRTLAGIETQYF	TGTGCCAGCAGGACCCTAGCGGGAATTGAGACCCAGTACTTC
TRBV7-8	TRBJ1-5	-	-	CASSLAGLNQPQHF	TGTGCCAGCAGCTTAGCCGGTCTCAATCAGCCCCAGCATTTT
TRBV28	TRBJ1-4	-	TRBD1	CAGSFPGQGSVKLFF	TGTGCCGGCAGTTTCCCGGGACAGGGTTCCGTAAAACTGTTTTTT
TRBV20-1	TRBJ1-5	-	-	CSARGTGDPRWVNLPQHF	TGCAGTGCTAGAGGGACTGGGGACCCCCGGTGGGTCAATTTACCCCAGCATTTT
TRBV7-2	TRBJ2-3	many	-	CASSLLGGADTQYF	TGTGCCAGCAGCTTACTAGGAGGGGCAGATACGCAGTATTTT
TRBV12-3/TRBV12-4	TRBJ2-7	many	-	CASSVTYEQYF	TGTGCCAGCAGTGTGACCTACGAGCAGTACTTC
TRBV9	TRBJ1-2	many	-	CASGIAKGGYTF	TGTGCCAGCGGGATCGCAAAAGGCGGCTACACCTTC
TRBV6-2/TRBV6-3	TRBJ2-3	many	-	CASRKSWGPYQTGSDTQYF	TGTGCCAGCAGAAAGAGCTGGGGACCGTACCAAACAGGATCAGATACGCAGTATTTT
TRBV29-1	TRBJ2-1	-	TRBD2	CSVGRAGGSYNEQFF	TGCAGCGTTGGAAGGGCGGGAGGCTCCTACAATGAGCAGTTCTTC
TRBV5-1	TRBJ2-7	-	TRBD2	CASSPGGLAGGQFYEQYF	TGCGCCAGTAGCCCGGGGGGACTAGCGGGGGGCCAATTCTACGAGCAGTACTTC
TRBV12-3/TRBV12-4	TRBJ1-5	-	-	CASSPIEANQPPHF	TGTGCCAGCAGCCCTATCGAGGCCAATCAGCCCCCGCATTTT
TRBV11-3	TRBJ2-5	-	-	CASSLGPLQTQYF	TGTGCCAGCAGCTTAGGACCCCTCCAGACCCAGTACTTC
TRBV5-1	TRBJ1-1	many	-	CASSLASRDTEAFF	TGTGCCAGCAGCTTAGCGTCCAGGGACACTGAAGCTTTCTTT
TRBV6-5	TRBJ2-1	many	TRBD2	CASRTTGTIYNEQFF	TGTGCCAGCAGGACCACCGGGACTATATACAATGAGCAGTTCTTC
TRBV20-1	TRBJ2-1	many	-	CSAKSNEQFF	TGCAGTGCGAAGTCAAATGAGCAGTTCTTC
TRBV20-1	TRBJ2-1	few	-	CSASPLNEQFF	TGCAGTGCGTCCCCCCTCAATGAGCAGTTCTTC
TRBV6-5	TRBJ1-5	many	-	CASTPAGMNQPQHF	TGTGCCAGCACCCCGGCGGGGATGAATCAGCCCCAGCATTTT
TRBV7-2	TRBJ2-1	few	-	CASSWRLRNEQFF	TGTGCCAGCAGTTGGCGCCTTAGGAATGAGCAGTTCTTC
TRBV7-6	TRBJ1-1	-	-	CASSLSPYSNTEAFF	TGTGCCAGCAGCTTATCCCCATACTCGAACACTGAAGCTTTCTTT
TRBV20-1	TRBJ2-1	many	-	CSASGRTGNEQFF	TGCAGTGCTAGCGGGAGAACTGGCAATGAGCAGTTCTTC
TRBV4-1	TRBJ2-3	many	TRBD2	CASSQQGLAGVTDTQYF	TGCGCCAGCAGCCAACAAGGACTAGCGGGGGTCACAGATACGCAGTATTTT
TRBV5-1	TRBJ1-6	few	TRBD1	CASSLGTGVNSPLHF	TGCGCCAGCAGCTTAGGGACAGGTGTCAATTCACCCCTCCACTTT
TRBV20-1	TRBJ2-3	-	-	CSASNQGGRQYF	TGCAGTGCTTCGAATCAGGGTGGGAGGCAGTATTTT
TRBV6-1	TRBJ1-3	-	-	CASKLQNSGNTIYF	TGTGCCAGCAAGTTGCAGAACTCTGGAAACACCATATATTTT
TRBV4-1	TRBJ1-5	many	-	CASSQARGNNQPQHF	TGCGCCAGCAGCCAAGCCCGGGGAAACAATCAGCCCCAGCATTTT
TRBV11-3	TRBJ2-5	-	-	CASSLVLAEETQYF	TGTGCCAGCAGCTTGGTGTTGGCTGAAGAGACCCAGTACTTC
TRBV6-6	TRBJ2-5	-	-	CASSYESAPTTGETQYF	TGTGCCAGCAGTTACGAGAGTGCGCCGACAACGGGAGAGACCCAGTACTTC
TRBV6-5	TRBJ1-2	-	-	CASLSRGRAYGYTF	TGTGCCAGCCTATCTCGGGGTAGGGCTTATGGCTACACCTTC
TRBV7-2	TRBJ2-5	many	-	CASSLSGLPEETQYF	TGTGCCAGCAGCTTATCTGGACTACCGGAAGAGACCCAGTACTTC
TRBV28	TRBJ2-7	few	-	CASNPGWGNTYEQYF	TGTGCCAGCAACCCGGGGTGGGGGAACACCTACGAGCAGTACTTC
TRBV20-1	TRBJ1-6	-	-	CSAQGGTPYNSPLHF	TGCAGTGCGCAAGGAGGGACACCCTATAATTCACCCCTCCACTTT
TRBV20-1	TRBJ1-2	once	-	CSAREGNLQANYGYTF	TGCAGTGCTAGAGAGGGGAACCTACAGGCTAACTATGGCTACACCTTC
TRBV7-2	TRBJ2-7	few	TRBD1	CASSSYLTGQSSYEQYF	TGTGCCAGCAGCTCCTATTTGACAGGGCAAAGCTCCTACGAGCAGTACTTC
TRBV5-1	TRBJ2-1	-	-	CASKMMMAAGNEQFF	TGCGCCAGCAAGATGATGATGGCAGCTGGCAATGAGCAGTTCTTC
TRBV2	TRBJ1-2	-	-	CASSPKYGYTF	TGTGCCAGCAGTCCGAAGTATGGCTACACCTTC
TRBV2	TRBJ1-4	-	TRBD1	CAGQGANKLFF	TGTGCCGGACAGGGGGCCAACAAACTGTTTTTT
TRBV7-2	TRBJ1-4	few	-	CASSLQTGRYEKLFF	TGTGCCAGCAGCTTACAAACAGGGCGGTATGAAAAACTGTTTTTT
TRBV20-1	TRBJ2-3	-	TRBD1	CSALPGQGARDTQYF	TGCAGTGCTCTACCGGGACAGGGGGCGCGGGATACGCAGTATTTT
TRBV28	TRBJ1-2	-	-	CAASNYGYTF	TGTGCGGCCTCTAACTATGGCTACACCTTC
TRBV7-2	TRBJ1-6	many	-	CASSPGTYNSPLHF	TGTGCCAGCAGCCCCGGGACATATAATTCACCCCTCCACTTT
TRBV5-1	TRBJ2-1	-	TRBD2	CASSFELAGGDNEQFF	TGCGCCAGCAGCTTTGAACTAGCGGGAGGGGACAATGAGCAGTTCTTC
TRBV6-5	TRBJ1-3	many	TRBD1	CASSRDSSGNTIYF	TGTGCCAGCAGCCGGGACAGCTCTGGAAACACCATATATTTT